Following are 5 T cell receptor beta chains from one sample sequenced in a study of CD8 T cells in Susac syndrome. With random hexamers, roughly 0.5 to 1 ug RNA was reverse transcribed. TCRdb recomputed calls from the immunoSEQ multiplex PCR reads with MiXCR, one row per CDR3 protein. The data hold roughly 130,000 distinct CDR3 sequences, with less than 95% observed a single time. Sequencing was done on a sample of CD4+ T cells from PBMCs. Receptors originate from a human donor with multiple sclerosis.

The CDR3 is CASSPRGTDYGYTF. CDR3 coding DNA: TGTGCCAGCAGTCCCAGGGGGACCGACTATGGCTACACCTTC. The chain employs TRBV6-2 or TRBV6-3 and TRBJ1-2, with 7 positions matching TRBD1. Germline CDR1 and CDR2: MNHEY and SVGEGT. V trimming: 5 bases; J trimming: 3 bases; junction bases outside the gene matches: 6. The CDR3 is 14 residues long.

The chain employs TRBV5-1 and TRBJ2-2; TRBD2 is a possible D gene (6 bases). The CDR3 length is 16 residues. Germline CDR1 reads SGHRS; CDR2 reads YFSETQ. Trimming stripped 6 bases from V and 1 base from J, with 16 bases between. The CDR3 spells CASNGRGRQNTGELFF. In DNA, the CDR3 is TGCGCCAGCAATGGTCGGGGGAGGCAGAACACCGGGGAGCTGTTTTTT.

The chain couples TRBV6-2 or TRBV6-3 to TRBJ2-1; 14 nucleotides match TRBD2. Germline CDR1 and CDR2: MNHEY and SVGEGT. J gave up 12 bases and V 6 bases, and 13 bases lay outside the gene matches. The CDR3 extends over 16 amino acids. The chain's CDR3 is CASRRTSGGPGSGQFF. The DNA of the CDR3 is TGTGCCAGCAGGAGGACTAGCGGGGGGCCCGGGAGCGGGCAGTTCTTC.

This clonotype appeared a single time. At one boundary the junction diverges from the germline segment, which might be a read error. This sequence joins TRBV6-6 and TRBJ1-5, with 8 bases fitting TRBD1. Germline V gene sequence: CDR1 MNHNY, CDR2 SVGAGI (reference sequence). The CDR3 runs to 16 residues. This CDR3 reads CASNYSGGYSNQPQHF. The CDR3 DNA reads TGTGCCAGCAATTACTCAGGGGGCTATAGCAATCAGCCCCAGCATTTT.

The gene calls are TRBV2 and TRBJ2-5; a weak D match, TRBD1 (6 bases). The V end was cut by 7 bases, the J end by 5 bases, with 14 bases between. CDR1 is SNHLY and CDR2 is FYNNEI in the germline V gene. The CDR3 is made up of 13 amino acids. For the CDR3, the DNA is TGTGCCAGCACCTCCCAGGGGAGCGAGACCCAGTACTTC. Residues: CASTSQGSETQYF. The entire variable domain, with the rest obtained from reference TRBV2 and TRBJ2-5, is as follows: EPEVTQTPSHQVTQMGQEVILRCVPISNHLYFYWYRQILGQKVEFLVSFYNNEISEKSEIFDDQFSVERPDGSNFTLKIRSTKLEDSAMYFCASTSQGSETQYFGPGTRLLVL.